The clone carrying this TCR beta chain was counted ten times or more. What it binds is not known. TCRdb redid the calling of the 5' RACE reads with MiXCR, one entry per CDR3 protein. The sample includes hundreds of thousands of distinct CDR3 sequences, 4.1% of them seen just once. These data belong to a study of T cells after yellow fever vaccination. Study findings and constraints: Shared CD4/CD8 clonotypes were a small share, likely from convergent recombination.

The sample consisted of PBMCs, taken 5 days after the yellow fever booster vaccination. The sequence derives from a man aged 18 to 29 who received the YFV17D yellow fever vaccine.

Here the CDR3 reads CASTQTGDQETQYF. In nucleotides, the CDR3 is TGTGCCAGCACCCAGACGGGGGACCAAGAGACCCAGTACTTC. The rearrangement joins TRBV6-2 or TRBV6-3 to TRBJ2-5; D possibly corresponds to TRBD2 (6 bases). Germline values: CDR1 MNHEY, CDR2 SVGEGT. V lost 7 bases to trimming and J lost 0 bases, with 12 bases between them. The CDR3 consists of 14 residues.